The 24 T cell receptor beta chains below all came from one sample that was sequenced in a study of graft-versus-host responses after intestinal transplantation. These receptors have no identified antigens. Data came from immunoSEQ multiplex PCR; TCRdb stores just in-frame clones and leaves some out. The repertoire holds about 90,000 clones, approximately 95% seen once, with roughly 0.49% in the top ten. The material was unstimulated CD8+ T cells sorted from spleen or lymph node cells, obtained before intestinal transplant. The source of these receptors is a human donor who received an intestinal transplant.

J is TRBJ2-1 and V is TRBV27; maybe TRBD2 (5 bases). The V and J ends lost 6 bases and 7 bases respectively, with 19 bases between them. This CDR3 region has 15 residues. Germline V gene lookup returns CDR1 MNHEY and CDR2 SMNVEV (reference sequence). CDR3 protein: CASSPLVRPGNEQFF. The CDR3 region has the DNA TGTGCCAGCAGCCCCCTTGTCCGCCCGGGGAATGAGCAGTTCTTC.

V is TRBV27 and J is TRBJ2-7, with 9 bases identical to TRBD1. Germline values: CDR1 MNHEY, CDR2 SMNVEV (reference sequence). The CDR3 spans 13 residues. J lost 4 bases, V lost 5 bases, and 3 bases had no gene match. The CDR3, as DNA: TGTGCCAGCAGTCTGGACAGGGGTTACGAGCAGTACTTC. This gives the protein CASSLDRGYEQYF.

In its sample, this clone was seen once. The genes are TRBV28 and TRBJ2-5; tentative D call: TRBD2 (5 bases). The length of the CDR3 is 14 residues. The V gene lost 1 base and the J gene lost 1 base, with 7 bases spanning the gap. Germline CDR1 is MDHEN and CDR2 is SYDVKM. CDR3: CASSLSGGQETQYF. CDR3 DNA sequence: TGTGCCAGCAGTTTATCCGGAGGCCAAGAGACCCAGTACTTC.

This clone was seen more than once but under ten times. The chain uses TRBV10-3 and TRBJ2-7; 12 bases align to TRBD2. The CDR3 is 15 residues long. Trimming at V came to 6 bases and at J to 0 bases, leaving 3 bases not matched to a gene. Germline CDR1 is ENHRY and CDR2 is SYGVKD. The CDR3: CAIRGLAGSSYEQYF. The CDR3 DNA sequence: TGTGCCATCAGAGGACTAGCGGGGAGCTCCTACGAGCAGTACTTC.

The chain joins TRBV29-1 to TRBJ2-7; 8 positions agree with TRBD1. CDR1 is SQVTM and CDR2 is ANQGSEA in the germline V gene. V shed 3 bases and J 0 bases; nucleotides not matched to a gene: 1. CDR3 size: 13 residues. The CDR3 protein is CSVEDRASYEQYF. The CDR3 bases are TGCAGCGTTGAGGACAGGGCCTCCTACGAGCAGTACTTC.

The CDR3 region has the DNA TGTGCCAGCAGCCCCAGGACAGGATACGAGCAGTACTTC. The encoded protein is CASSPRTGYEQYF. The rearrangement links TRBV9 to TRBJ2-7, with TRBD1 matching 7 bases. The J segment lost 4 bases and the V segment lost 4 bases, leaving 5 bases of the junction unmatched. This CDR3 region has 13 residues. The germline V gene has CDR1 SGDLS and CDR2 YYNGEE. Drawing the rest from reference TRBV9 and TRBJ2-7, the complete variable domain is DSGVTQTPKHLITATGQRVTLRCSPRSGDLSVYWYQQSLDQGLQFLIQYYNGEERAKGNILERFSAQQFPDLHSELNLSSLELGDSALYFCASSPRTGYEQYFGPGTRLTVT.

V usage is TRBV30 and J usage is TRBJ2-7; 10 bases are a match to TRBD1. CDR1 and CDR2 (germline): GTSNPN, SVGIG (reference sequence). This CDR3 has 15 amino acids. J gave up 3 bases and V 0 bases, and 5 bases lay outside the gene matches. DNA of the CDR3: TGTGCCTGGAGTGTAAAGGACAGGGGGGTCTACGAGCAGTACTTC. Its protein is CAWSVKDRGVYEQYF.

This chain connects TRBV7-8 to TRBJ2-7; 12 nucleotides agree with TRBD2. V lost 4 bases and J lost 3; bases outside the gene matches: 7. The CDR3 sequence is 16 residues long. Germline V gene sequence: CDR1 SGHVS, CDR2 FQNEAQ. CDR3 DNA: TGTGCCAGCAGCTATCGACTAGCGGGGGAACACTACGAGCAGTACTTC. Translating it yields CASSYRLAGEHYEQYF.

In DNA, the CDR3 is TGTGCCAGCAGTCCTCCGGCTAGCGGGAATGGGGAGCTGTTTTTT. Translating it yields CASSPPASGNGELFF. The chain carries TRBV6-5 and TRBJ2-2; 9 nucleotides align to TRBD2. CDR1 and CDR2 (germline): MNHEY, SVGAGI. Losses at the gene ends were 5 bases for V and 8 bases for J; bases not matched to a gene: 9. The CDR3 length is 15 residues.

The V call is TRBV7-9, the J call TRBJ2-1; D might be TRBD2 (5 bases). The V end lost 4 bases, the J end lost 4 bases, and 8 bases lay between the germline ends. The CDR3 runs to 13 residues. The germline V gene encodes CDR1 SEHNR and CDR2 FQNEAQ (reference sequence). The CDR3 loop reads CASSSGLYNEQFF. The CDR3 bases are TGTGCCAGCAGCTCCGGACTGTACAATGAGCAGTTCTTC.

V usage is TRBV9 and J usage is TRBJ1-2; a possible D gene is TRBD1 (5 bases). The CDR3 sequence is 16 residues long. V lost 0 bases, J lost 0 bases, and 12 bases lay in between. The germline CDR1 and CDR2 sequences are SGDLS and YYNGEE. The CDR3 bases are TGTGCCAGCAGCGTAGTGGGGGGGAATGCTAACTATGGCTACACCTTC. It specifies CASSVVGGNANYGYTF.

Of note for this clone: Other DNA sequences in this sample translate to the same CDR3. The V call is TRBV4-2, the J call TRBJ2-3; 13 bases map to TRBD2. V shed 3 bases, J shed 5 bases, and the junction held 5 bases outside the gene matches. CDR1 LGHNA and CDR2 YNFKEQ come from the germline V gene. The CDR3 sequence is 16 residues long. The CDR3 DNA sequence: TGTGCCAGCAGCCAGGAACTAGCGGGGGGGGAAGATACGCAGTATTTT. This translates into CASSQELAGGEDTQYF.

V gene TRBV7-9 combines with J gene TRBJ2-1; 10 bases align to TRBD2. The CDR3 length is 15 residues. Germline V gene lookup returns CDR1 SEHNR and CDR2 FQNEAQ (reference sequence). The V segment lost 4 bases and the J segment 7 bases; nucleotides outside the gene matches: 7. As DNA, the CDR3 is TGTGCCAGCAGCTCATGGACTAGCGGTGGGAATGAGCAGTTCTTC. Translation: CASSSWTSGGNEQFF.

V and J are TRBV4-1 and TRBJ2-1; 9 nucleotides agree with TRBD1. Trimming took 6 bases from V and 3 from J; bases not matched to a gene: 3. CDR3 length equals 14 residues. CDR1 MGHRA and CDR2 YSYEKL come from the germline V gene. The CDR3 is CASSRQGVYNEQFF. The CDR3, as DNA: TGCGCCAGCAGTAGACAGGGGGTCTACAATGAGCAGTTCTTC.

This chain uses TRBV13 with TRBJ1-2, with D possibly TRBD1 on 6 matching bases. The CDR3 length is 17 residues. The germline CDR1 and CDR2 sequences are PRHDT and FYEKMQ (reference sequence). Trimming removed 5 bases at V and 1 base at J, with 20 bases between. CDR3: CASSNRDNPRSNYGYTF. As DNA, the CDR3 is TGTGCCAGCAGCAACCGGGACAACCCTCGAAGTAACTATGGCTACACCTTC.

The chain uses TRBV21-1 and TRBJ2-7; the DNA was not compared with TRBD2, the D call given in the table. TRBV21-1 is termed a pseudogene. The CDR3 sequence is 15 residues long. The CDR3 DNA follows: TGTGCCAGCAGCACCTTTGGCGGGGCCACCTACGAGCAGTACTTC. It encodes CASSTFGGATYEQYF.

The rearrangement links TRBV7-9 to TRBJ2-7; D gene ambiguous. V was clipped by 3 bases and J by 2 bases, with 5 bases between them. From germline, CDR1 is SEHNR and CDR2 FQNEAQ (reference sequence). This CDR3 spans 12 amino acids. The CDR3 reads CASSFLPYEQYF. In DNA, the CDR3 is TGTGCCAGCAGCTTCCTCCCCTACGAGCAGTACTTC.

Of note for this clone: This sample also contains other DNA sequences that code for the same CDR3. J is TRBJ2-2 and V is TRBV19; D remains unclear. Germline V gene data show CDR1 as LNHDA and CDR2 as SQIVND (reference sequence). The V and J ends lost 3 bases and 7 bases respectively, with 9 bases between them. The CDR3 spans 13 residues. The CDR3 reads CASSILASGELFF. The CDR3 DNA sequence: TGTGCCAGTAGTATCTTGGCTAGCGGGGAGCTGTTTTTT.

The chain is built from TRBV6-5 and TRBJ2-7; 9 bases agree with TRBD2. CDR1 and CDR2 from the germline V gene are MNHEY and SVGAGI. The V and J ends lost 6 bases and 2 bases, in that order; junction bases with no gene match: 8. The CDR3 covers 15 residues. In DNA form, the CDR3 reads TGTGCCAGCAGAGAGCTCGCGGGGGGGCCCTACGAGCAGTACTTC. Translating it yields CASRELAGGPYEQYF.

The chain has TRBV19 and TRBJ1-2; perhaps TRBD1 as D (5 bases). Germline CDR1 and CDR2: LNHDA and SQIVND (reference sequence). The CDR3 contains 12 residues. V was shortened by 1 base and J by 7 bases, with 7 bases between the two germline ends. The CDR3, as DNA: TGTGCCAGTAGTATAGGGACAACTGGCTACACCTTC. Translated: CASSIGTTGYTF.

The gene calls are TRBV4-1 and TRBJ2-7, with a weak D call TRBD2 (6 bases). The CDR3 totals 16 residues. Germline V gives CDR1 MGHRA, CDR2 YSYEKL. V was trimmed by 0 bases and J by 7 bases, leaving 19 bases between them. The CDR3, as DNA: TGCGCCAGCAGCCAAGATGCAGCGGGCCTCCTGGGGGAGCAGTACTTC. It yields the protein CASSQDAAGLLGEQYF.

The V gene is TRBV30, the J gene TRBJ2-7, with 11 bases that match TRBD2. The CDR3 length is 15 residues. V shed 2 bases and J 3 bases; nucleotides not matched to a gene: 6. Germline V gives CDR1 GTSNPN, CDR2 SVGIG (reference sequence). CDR3 DNA: TGTGCCTGGAGTCCTACTAGCGGGAGTTTCTACGAGCAGTACTTC. Amino acid sequence: CAWSPTSGSFYEQYF.

The chain's CDR3 is CASSGLAGGRYEQYF. CDR3 bases: TGTGCCAGCAGCGGACTAGCGGGGGGTAGGTACGAGCAGTACTTC. The chain employs TRBV9 and TRBJ2-7, with 13 bases identical to TRBD2. Trimming removed 3 bases from V and 4 bases from J; junction bases left unmatched: 4. Germline CDR1 and CDR2: SGDLS and YYNGEE. The CDR3 has 15 residues.

This chain links TRBV20-1 with TRBJ1-2; tentatively, D is TRBD1 (5 bases). V lost 6 bases and J 11 bases, leaving 7 bases between the germline ends. The CDR3 covers 8 residues. Germline values: CDR1 DFQATT, CDR2 SNEGSKA (reference sequence). CDR3 nucleotides: TGCAGTGCGGAGGGGTACACCTTC. Encoded protein: CSAEGYTF.